This T cell receptor beta chain was sequenced in a study of T cells in Graves' hyperthyroidism and ophthalmopathy. A few counts support this clonotype. Cells are PBMCs isolated from around 10 ml of fresh blood. There were TCR beta CDR3 regions amplified from RNA transcripts. TCR CDR3 underwent first-round RT-PCR with the HTBI primer set. TCRdb re-called the multiplex PCR reads with MiXCR, one entry per CDR3 protein. The sample lists fewer than 850,000 distinct CDR3 sequences, approximately 15% occurring once. The germline gives CDR1 SGHTA, CDR2 FQGNSA. Germline trimming cut 3 bases from V and 5 bases from J; bases unmatched to any gene: 9. This CDR3 spans 16 amino acids.

The source is a man aged 50 or older with Graves' hyperthyroidism. Specimen: blood. V and J are TRBV7-2 and TRBJ2-1; 8 nucleotides agree with TRBD2. The CDR3 sequence is CASSFRGGGYNNEQFF. For the CDR3, the DNA is TGTGCCAGCAGCTTCCGGGGGGGTGGATACAACAATGAGCAGTTCTTC.